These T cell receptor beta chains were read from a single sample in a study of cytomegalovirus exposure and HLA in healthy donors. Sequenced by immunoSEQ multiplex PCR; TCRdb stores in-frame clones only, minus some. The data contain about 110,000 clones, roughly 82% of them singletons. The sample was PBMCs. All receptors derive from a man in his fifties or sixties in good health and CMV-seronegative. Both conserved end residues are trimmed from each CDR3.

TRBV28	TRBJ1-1	ASSPNRRGDTEAF
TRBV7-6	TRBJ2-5	ASSQLTGQETQY
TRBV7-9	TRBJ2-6	ASSPPGQGLPGANVLT
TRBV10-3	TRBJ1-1	AISPSPGTGSDTEAF
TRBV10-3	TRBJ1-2	AISENIALYGYT
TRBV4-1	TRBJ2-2	ASSQDLLKAAVGGLF
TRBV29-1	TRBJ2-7	SVIPVSTYEQY
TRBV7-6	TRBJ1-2	ASSPILRDRGIGGYT
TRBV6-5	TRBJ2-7	ASSKSRQGSYEQY
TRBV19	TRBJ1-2	ASRTVNYGYT